In this sample, the clone carrying this T cell receptor beta chain turned up a few times. Its antigen is as yet unknown. V lost 2 bases to trimming and J lost 2 bases; unmatched junction nucleotides: 4. This CDR3 is 15 amino acids long. In germline, CDR1 is LGHNA, CDR2 YSLEER. The source of the sample is a study of cytomegalovirus exposure and HLA in healthy donors. Overall study results and limits: A further, later analysis showed that HLA-associated TCR beta chains (compared with equally common others) were more clonally expanded. As was reported, the HLA-A and HLA-B alleles of most subjects were accurately predicted from TCR beta sequences. V- and J-gene trimming in TCR beta was tied to a missense DCLRE1C variant by an analysis performed later. Reported results showed that the classifier diagnosed cytomegalovirus status with high specificity and sensitivity.

Primers included in the PCR were 60 Vbeta and 13 Jbeta primers. Data came from immunoSEQ multiplex PCR; TCRdb stores just in-frame clones and leaves some out. The profile covers some 150,000 clones, with roughly three quarters appearing a single time and about 5% taken by the ten largest. This TCR came from a male donor in good health and CMV-seronegative. Sample: PBMCs. The chain employs TRBV4-3 and TRBJ2-7, with TRBD2 matching 9 bases. Here the CDR3 reads CASSQIAGGPYEQYF. The CDR3 DNA is TGCGCCAGCAGCCAAATCGCGGGGGGGCCCTACGAGCAGTACTTC.